The 28 T cell receptor beta chains given below trace back to one sample, sequenced in a study of cytomegalovirus exposure and HLA in healthy donors. In the PCR, 60 Vbeta and 13 Jbeta primers were used. Data came from immunoSEQ multiplex PCR; TCRdb stores just in-frame clones and leaves some out. This table holds roughly 80,000 clones, more than 60% found once. The specimen was PBMCs. The origin of the receptors is a male donor in good health and CMV-seropositive.

The table lists this clone with a few counts. The rearrangement links TRBV11-1 to TRBJ2-6; 8 bases agree with TRBD1. V lost 6 bases, J lost 1 base, and 2 bases stayed unmatched. CDR3 size: 15 residues. Looked up from germline, CDR1 is SGHAT and CDR2 is FQDESV (reference sequence). This chain's CDR3 is CASSTGGSGANVLTF. The CDR3 nucleotides are TGTGCCAGCAGTACAGGGGGTTCTGGGGCCAACGTCCTGACTTTC.

This clone was picked up one time. The chain uses TRBV4-3 and TRBJ2-1; tentative D call: TRBD1 (6 bases). Germline lookup yields CDR1 LGHNA and CDR2 YSLEER. The CDR3 consists of 15 residues. V shed 3 bases and J shed 2 bases, with 11 bases lying between them. DNA of the CDR3: TGCGCCAGCAGCCAGGGGGACATTACCTACAATGAGCAGTTCTTC. Amino acid sequence: CASSQGDITYNEQFF.

The rearrangement links TRBV25-1 to TRBJ1-1; possible D gene TRBD1, 6 bases. V was shortened by 2 bases and J by 0 bases, with 19 bases between the two germline ends. Germline assignment: CDR1 MGHDK and CDR2 SYGVNS. The CDR3 runs 18 residues. The CDR3 sequence is CASSEPDRGGRMNTEAFF. The CDR3 bases are TGTGCCAGCAGTGAACCCGACCGAGGGGGTCGAATGAACACTGAAGCTTTCTTT.

DNA for the CDR3: TGTGCCAGCAGCTTAGCAACTAGCGTGGATGCCTACGATCGGCAGTACTTC. Its protein is CASSLATSVDAYDRQYF. This chain joins TRBV7-8 and TRBJ2-7; 7 bases align to TRBD2. The CDR3 is 17 residues long. Trimming cost V 0 bases and J 9 bases; bases outside gene matches: 17. The germline CDR1 and CDR2 sequences are SGHVS and FQNEAQ.

The chain couples TRBV7-9 to TRBJ2-3, with 7 bases matching TRBD1. The CDR3 contains 15 residues. The V and J ends lost 5 bases and 3 bases, in that order; junction bases with no gene match: 8. Per the germline V gene, CDR1 is SEHNR and CDR2 is FQNEAQ (reference sequence). The CDR3: CASSPRDRGTDTQYF. Written as DNA, the CDR3 is TGTGCCAGCAGCCCCCGGGACAGAGGGACAGATACGCAGTATTTT.

This clone came up once. The chain combines TRBV7-2 with TRBJ1-2, with 8 bases fitting TRBD1. The CDR3 totals 13 residues. With 4 bases clipped from V and 7 bases from J, the junction kept 5 bases outside the gene matches. Germline V gene data show CDR1 as SGHTA and CDR2 as FQGNSA. CDR3 loop: CASSSDRVSGYTF. The CDR3 DNA sequence: TGTGCCAGCAGCTCGGACAGGGTTTCTGGCTACACCTTC.

The chain employs TRBV11-3 and TRBJ2-1, with 9 bases lining up with TRBD2. Germline CDR1 SGHNT, CDR2 YENEEA. The CDR3 has 17 residues. The trim removed 4 bases at V and 8 bases at J, leaving 15 bases unmatched. The CDR3 loop is CASSSAYSGRRIHEQFF. The DNA of the CDR3 is TGTGCCAGCAGCTCAGCCTATAGCGGGAGAAGAATCCATGAGCAGTTCTTC.

This sequence joins TRBV5-1 and TRBJ2-2; 9 positions match TRBD2. The V and J ends lost 3 bases and 0 bases, in that order; junction bases with no gene match: 6. This CDR3 has 17 residues. Germline V gives CDR1 SGHRS, CDR2 YFSETQ. The CDR3 DNA sequence: TGCGCCAGCAGCTCGACCATAGCGGGAGCGAACACCGGGGAGCTGTTTTTT. Residues: CASSSTIAGANTGELFF.

This clone was found a few times. V gene TRBV25-1 combines with J gene TRBJ2-7; D is possibly TRBD2 (7 bases). Looked up from germline, CDR1 is MGHDK and CDR2 is SYGVNS. The CDR3 length is 17 residues. With 1 base removed from V and 4 bases from J, the gap between germline ends came to 20 bases. CDR3 residues: CASSEWSVAGRGYEQYF. The CDR3 region has the DNA TGTGCCAGCAGTGAATGGTCAGTTGCAGGGAGGGGGTACGAGCAGTACTTC.

The V gene is TRBV19, the J gene TRBJ1-4; D ambiguous. The CDR3 is made up of 16 amino acids. The germline V gene encodes CDR1 LNHDA and CDR2 SQIVND (reference sequence). With 1 base removed from V and 0 bases from J, the gap between germline ends came to 9 bases. CDR3 nucleotides: TGTGCCAGTAGTATAGTACCTACCGCAACTAATGAAAAACTGTTTTTT. Protein sequence: CASSIVPTATNEKLFF.

The genes are TRBV27 and TRBJ2-4; perhaps TRBD1 as D (6 bases). Germline V gene data show CDR1 as MNHEY and CDR2 as SMNVEV (reference sequence). This CDR3 contains 17 residues. V lost 3 bases, J lost 9 bases, and 24 bases lay in between. This chain's CDR3 is CASSLKLNTGTNFIQYF. CDR3 in DNA: TGTGCCAGCAGTTTGAAATTAAATACCGGGACAAACTTCATTCAGTACTTC.

The chain combines TRBV4-1 with TRBJ1-5, with unresolved D. Trimming took 6 bases from V and 2 from J, leaving 17 bases between them. The CDR3 contains 16 residues. In germline, CDR1 is MGHRA, CDR2 YSYEKL. The CDR3 DNA reads as TGCGCCAGCAGACGTTCCACAGTGGTCGGCAATCAGCCCCAGCATTTT. Translation: CASRRSTVVGNQPQHF.

The J gene is TRBJ2-2, the V gene TRBV5-8; 8 nucleotides align to TRBD1. The germline gives CDR1 SGHTS, CDR2 YDEGEE. This CDR3 comprises 15 residues. V shed 3 bases and J 4 bases; nucleotides not matched to a gene: 5. For the CDR3, the DNA is TGTGCCAGCAGCTCGGGACAGGCCCTCACCGGGGAGCTGTTTTTT. Amino acid sequence: CASSSGQALTGELFF.

V gene TRBV19 combines with J gene TRBJ1-5, with 8 nucleotides matching TRBD1. Germline V gene data show CDR1 as LNHDA and CDR2 as SQIVND (reference sequence). This CDR3 contains 15 residues. V lost 6 bases and J lost 4; bases outside the gene matches: 8. The CDR3 loop reads CASSGTGGPNQPQHF. The CDR3, as DNA: TGTGCCAGTAGCGGGACAGGTGGTCCTAATCAGCCCCAGCATTTT.

The rearrangement uses TRBV6-5 and TRBJ2-7, with 8 bases aligning to TRBD2. Germline values: CDR1 MNHEY, CDR2 SVGAGI. V shed 7 bases and J 2 bases; nucleotides not matched to a gene: 4. The CDR3 runs to 13 residues. CDR3 in amino acids: CASMRGATYEQYF. As DNA, the CDR3 is TGTGCCAGCATGCGGGGGGCTACCTACGAGCAGTACTTC.

This chain connects TRBV6-1 to TRBJ1-2; a possible D gene is TRBD1 (6 bases). Looked up from germline, CDR1 is MNHNS and CDR2 is SASEGT. V dropped 7 bases and J dropped 0 bases, with 15 bases sitting between them. The CDR3 is made up of 15 amino acids. CDR3 DNA: TGTGCCAGCACTGGACAGCTATTAACTAACTATGGCTACACCTTC. It codes for CASTGQLLTNYGYTF.

V usage is TRBV5-6 and J usage is TRBJ2-5, with 8 nucleotides matching TRBD1. The CDR3 loop spans 16 amino acids. V trimming: 0 bases; J trimming: 5 bases; junction bases outside the gene matches: 9. The V gene's germline CDR1 is SGHDT and CDR2 YYEEEE. The DNA of the CDR3 is TGTGCCAGCAGCTTGGGCCGGGGCAGGGGGCGCGAGACCCAGTACTTC. Its protein is CASSLGRGRGRETQYF.

The rearrangement joins TRBV11-2 to TRBJ2-7; 9 nucleotides agree with TRBD2. There are 17 residues in the CDR3. V was pared by 1 base and J by 6 bases, with 13 bases of the junction left unmatched. Germline V gene lookup returns CDR1 SGHAT and CDR2 FQNNGV. CDR3 region: CASSLVGRLAAKPEQYF. CDR3 bases: TGTGCCAGCAGCTTAGTTGGGAGACTAGCGGCAAAGCCCGAGCAGTACTTC. The full variable domain, with the rest looked up from reference TRBV11-2 and TRBJ2-7, is EAGVAQSPRYKIIEKRQSVAFWCNPISGHATLYWYQQILGQGPKLLIQFQNNGVVDDSQLPKDRFSAERLKGVDSTLKIQPAKLEDSAVYLCASSLVGRLAAKPEQYFGPGTRLTVT.

About this clone: At one end the junction does not follow the germline gene, possibly because of a read error. The chain carries TRBV7-9 and TRBJ2-5; perhaps TRBD2 as D (5 bases). Germline CDR1 is SEHNR and CDR2 is FQNEAQ (reference sequence). This CDR3 is built from 13 residues. In nucleotides, the CDR3 is TGTTCCAGCAGCTTCTACGGGGAAGAGACCCAGTACTTC. It is translated as CSSSFYGEETQYF.

The chain joins TRBV28 to TRBJ1-5; 8 bases map to TRBD1. Looked up from germline, CDR1 is MDHEN and CDR2 is SYDVKM. V lost 5 bases and J lost 6; bases outside the gene matches: 9. This CDR3 has 15 residues. CDR3: CASSGSGGRSQPQHF. The DNA of the CDR3 is TGTGCCAGCAGTGGTTCAGGGGGCAGAAGTCAGCCCCAGCATTTT.

V and J are TRBV7-7 and TRBJ2-2; 9 positions match TRBD2. Germline trimming cut 5 bases from V and 2 bases from J; bases unmatched to any gene: 3. The CDR3 has 15 amino acids. Germline V gene data show CDR1 as SSHAT and CDR2 as FNYEAQ (reference sequence). CDR3: CASSISGRNTGELFF. The CDR3 nucleotides read TGTGCCAGCAGCATTAGCGGGAGAAACACCGGGGAGCTGTTTTTT.

The rearrangement uses TRBV7-9 and TRBJ1-1; 12 positions agree with TRBD1. The CDR3 sequence is 16 residues long. V dropped 2 bases and J dropped 7; count of bases not matched to a gene: 8. The germline V gene has CDR1 SEHNR and CDR2 FQNEAQ (reference sequence). CDR3 nucleotides: TGTGCCAGCAGCTTATCCCGGGACAGGGGGCGTAATGAAGCTTTCTTT. Encoded protein: CASSLSRDRGRNEAFF.

The chain employs TRBV16 and TRBJ2-7; TRBD2 is a possible D gene (6 bases). Trimming removed 0 bases from V and 4 bases from J, with 13 bases in between. The CDR3 covers 15 residues. Germline V gene data show CDR1 as KGHSY and CDR2 as FQNENV. The CDR3 region has the DNA TGTGCCAGCAGCCAATCGAAAGTTCGGGGGTACGAGCAGTACTTC. This encodes CASSQSKVRGYEQYF.

The gene calls are TRBV6-5 and TRBJ1-4; perhaps TRBD1 as D (5 bases). V lost 0 bases and J lost 7, with 9 bases in between. Per the germline V gene, CDR1 is MNHEY and CDR2 is SVGAGI. The length of the CDR3 is 14 residues. The CDR3 here is CASSYSRQTEKLFF. The CDR3 DNA sequence: TGTGCCAGCAGTTACTCGAGACAGACTGAAAAACTGTTTTTT.

The chain recombines TRBV10-2 with TRBJ1-2, with 7 bases that match TRBD1. This CDR3 is built from 15 residues. Trimming cost V 2 bases and J 3 bases; bases outside gene matches: 6. The germline V gene encodes CDR1 WSHSY and CDR2 SAAADI. The DNA of the CDR3 is TGCGCCAGCAGTGAGCCCACCACAGGGGACTATGGCTACACCTTC. Its protein product is CASSEPTTGDYGYTF.

The rearrangement links TRBV7-6 to TRBJ1-3; 7 positions agree with TRBD1. Losses at the gene ends were 5 bases for V and 4 bases for J; bases not matched to a gene: 8. The CDR3 extends over 15 amino acids. Germline values: CDR1 SGHVS, CDR2 FNYEAQ. CDR3 sequence (DNA): TGTGCCAGCAGCCCGAAGGCAGGGGGAGGAAACACCATATATTTT. Its protein product is CASSPKAGGGNTIYF.

J is TRBJ1-1 and V is TRBV4-3; no reliable D call. V lost 0 bases to trimming and J lost 4 bases, with 9 bases between them. CDR3 length: 14 residues. In germline, CDR1 is LGHNA, CDR2 YSLEER. The CDR3 loop reads CASSQDSLGTEAFF. The CDR3 nucleotides are TGCGCCAGCAGCCAAGATAGCTTGGGCACTGAAGCTTTCTTT.

This clone was seen a few times. The rearrangement joins TRBV30 to TRBJ2-1; 7 nucleotides agree with TRBD2. CDR1 and CDR2 from the germline V gene are GTSNPN and SVGIG (reference sequence). This CDR3 spans 14 amino acids. V was pared by 2 bases and J by 8 bases, with 9 bases of the junction left unmatched. The chain's CDR3 is CAWSPGFGGDEQFF. The CDR3 DNA reads as TGTGCCTGGAGTCCGGGGTTTGGGGGGGATGAGCAGTTCTTC.